This TCR beta chain is drawn from a study of memory CD4+ T cells and cytomegalovirus serostatus. About the research overall: Healthy Belgian adult donors included about nine CMV-positive and 20 to 30 CMV-negative people.

V lost 2 bases to trimming and J lost 6 bases; unmatched junction nucleotides: 5. The CDR3 is 15 residues long. Germline loops: CDR1 MNHEY, CDR2 SMNVEV (reference sequence). Profiling relied on immunoSEQ multiplex PCR, and the TCRdb table lists in-frame clones only, not all of them. There are some 44,000 clones in the sample; 60% to 85% occur only once, and roughly 0.5% lies in the top ten. The sort gate was single viable CD3+CD4+CD8-CD45RO+ cells for memory CD4+ T cells. Total CD4+ T cells were enriched by CD4 positive selection. This rearrangement joins TRBV27 to TRBJ1-2; 11 bases match TRBD1. The TCR was taken from an adult in good health and CMV-seronegative. Source material: memory CD4+ T cells from blood. CDR3 nucleotide sequence: TGTGCCAGCAGTTTACTCGGACAGGGGGCTAATGGCTACACCTTC. Its protein is CASSLLGQGANGYTF.